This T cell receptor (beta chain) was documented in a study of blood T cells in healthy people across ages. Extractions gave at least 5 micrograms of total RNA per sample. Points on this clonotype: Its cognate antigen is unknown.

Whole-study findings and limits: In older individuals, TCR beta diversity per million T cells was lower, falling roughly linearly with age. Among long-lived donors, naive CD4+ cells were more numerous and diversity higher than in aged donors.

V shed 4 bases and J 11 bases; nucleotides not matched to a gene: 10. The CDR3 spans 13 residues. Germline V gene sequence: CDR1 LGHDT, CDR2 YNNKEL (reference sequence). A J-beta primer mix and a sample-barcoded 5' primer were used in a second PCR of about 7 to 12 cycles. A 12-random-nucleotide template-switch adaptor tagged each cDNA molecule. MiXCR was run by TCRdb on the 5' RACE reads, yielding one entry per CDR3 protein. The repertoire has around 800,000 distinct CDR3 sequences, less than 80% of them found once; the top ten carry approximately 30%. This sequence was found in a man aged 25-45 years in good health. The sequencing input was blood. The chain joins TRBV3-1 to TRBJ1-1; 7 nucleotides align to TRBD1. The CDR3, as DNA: TGTGCCAGCAGCCCGGGGACAGAACGTACTGCTTTCTTT. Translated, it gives CASSPGTERTAFF.